Listed below are T cell receptor beta chains from one sample, sequenced in a study of blood T cells in healthy people across ages. TCRdb reprocessed the 5' RACE reads via MiXCR and lists one record per CDR3 protein. This table holds fewer than 800,000 distinct CDR3 sequences, around 21% found once. Specimen: blood. These receptors were collected from an older man in good health. CDR3s include the opening cysteine and the closing phenylalanine or tryptophan. D genes are given only for firm matches. Size tells how often a clone was seen (once, few, many) or the class of an expanded clone, and some rows leave it out.

cdr3_aa cdr3_nt j_call v_call d_call clone_size
CSVSTGLAGAHSTDTQYF TGCAGCGTTTCTACCGGACTAGCGGGAGCCCATAGCACAGATACGCAGTATTTT TRBJ2-3 TRBV29-1 TRBD2 NA
CSARAGENIQYF TGCAGTGCTAGAGCTGGGGAAAACATTCAGTACTTC TRBJ2-4 TRBV20-1 NA few
CASNNAGTGELFF TGTGCCAGCAACAATGCAGGCACCGGGGAGCTGTTTTTT TRBJ2-2 TRBV7-3 NA NA
CASSGGPWGNEKLFF TGTGCCAGCAGTGGAGGGCCTTGGGGTAATGAAAAACTGTTTTTT TRBJ1-4 TRBV25-1 NA NA
CASSTHTGDTEAFF TGTGCCAGCTCGACTCATACAGGGGACACTGAAGCTTTCTTT TRBJ1-1 TRBV6-2/TRBV6-3 TRBD1 few
CASSSQVSYEQYF TGTGCCAGCAGTAGCCAGGTCTCCTACGAGCAGTACTTC TRBJ2-7 TRBV28 NA NA
CASSLAGVGQFF TGTGCCAGCAGTTTAGCGGGAGTGGGGCAGTTCTTC TRBJ2-1 TRBV12-3/TRBV12-4 NA few
CAIGTSGYNEQFF TGTGCCATCGGGACTAGCGGTTACAATGAGCAGTTCTTC TRBJ2-1 TRBV24-1 TRBD2 NA
CSARDRAGESGANVLTF TGCAGTGCTAGAGATCGGGCAGGGGAATCTGGGGCCAACGTCCTGACTTTC TRBJ2-6 TRBV20-1 NA NA
CASSVQGNEAFF TGTGCCAGCAGTGTTCAGGGAAATGAAGCTTTCTTT TRBJ1-1 TRBV2 NA few
CSARDRVYSGANVLTF TGCAGTGCTAGAGACAGGGTATACTCTGGGGCCAACGTCCTGACTTTC TRBJ2-6 TRBV20-1 NA NA
CASSHGQGAKAFF TGCGCCAGCAGCCACGGACAGGGGGCGAAAGCTTTCTTT TRBJ1-1 TRBV4-1 TRBD1 NA
CAVSRGTGELFF TGTGCCGTGTCAAGGGGCACCGGGGAGCTGTTTTTT TRBJ2-2 TRBV28 NA NA
CASSYSRAGYGYTF TGTGCCAGCAGTTACTCGCGGGCCGGCTATGGCTACACCTTC TRBJ1-2 TRBV6-5 NA NA
CASKKESNYGYTF TGTGCCAGCAAGAAGGAGTCCAACTATGGCTACACCTTC TRBJ1-2 TRBV6-1 NA NA
CASSGAGTYEQYF TGTGCCAGCAGTGGGGCGGGTACCTACGAGCAGTACTTC TRBJ2-7 TRBV25-1 NA NA
CSARRGGETQYF TGCAGTGCGAGAAGGGGGGGAGAGACCCAGTACTTC TRBJ2-5 TRBV20-1 NA many
CASSQGLTYEQFF TGTGCCAGCAGCCAAGGTTTAACCTATGAGCAGTTCTTC TRBJ2-1 TRBV3-1 NA few
CASSAANNEQFF TGTGCCAGCAGTGCCGCCAACAATGAGCAGTTCTTC TRBJ2-1 TRBV2 NA NA
CASARDLQETQYF TGTGCCAGCGCAAGAGATTTACAAGAGACCCAGTACTTC TRBJ2-5 TRBV6-5 NA NA
CASSEYSGANTGELFF TGCGCCAGCAGTGAGTACAGCGGGGCGAACACCGGGGAGCTGTTTTTT TRBJ2-2 TRBV10-1 TRBD2 few
CASSKSTGGLGYGYTF TGTGCCAGCTCAAAAAGCACAGGGGGGTTAGGATATGGCTACACCTTC TRBJ1-2 TRBV27 TRBD1 NA
CASSVMRDSYEQYF TGTGCCAGCAGCGTCATGAGGGACTCCTACGAGCAGTACTTC TRBJ2-7 TRBV11-2 NA NA
CASSSSGTGKETQYF TGTGCCAGCAGCTCCTCCGGGACAGGAAAAGAGACCCAGTACTTC TRBJ2-5 TRBV9 TRBD1 NA
CASSQELRGNTEAFF TGCGCCAGCAGCCAAGAACTCAGGGGGAACACTGAAGCTTTCTTT TRBJ1-1 TRBV4-1 NA NA
CSTPGTNANTGELFF TGCAGCACACCTGGGACAAACGCGAACACCGGGGAGCTGTTTTTT TRBJ2-2 TRBV29-1 NA NA
CASSFSLTQGDTQYF TGTGCCAGCAGCTTCTCACTAACCCAGGGAGATACGCAGTATTTT TRBJ2-3 TRBV7-9 NA few
CASSFQGMHTGELFF TGTGCCAGCAGTTTCCAGGGAATGCACACCGGGGAGCTGTTTTTT TRBJ2-2 TRBV12-3/TRBV12-4 NA few
CASSVPGQAKQFF TGTGCCAGCAGCGTCCCGGGACAGGCTAAGCAGTTCTTC TRBJ2-1 TRBV9 TRBD1 few
CASSEEQQETQYF TGTGCCAGCAGTGAAGAACAGCAAGAGACCCAGTACTTC TRBJ2-5 TRBV2 NA many
CASSSSGLHYGYTF TGTGCCAGCAGTTCCTCGGGGCTTCACTATGGCTACACCTTC TRBJ1-2 TRBV28 NA few
CASSHGLAELQDTQYF TGTGCCAGCTCCCACGGACTAGCGGAGCTTCAGGATACGCAGTATTTT TRBJ2-3 TRBV18 TRBD2 NA
CASFLTASYNEQFF TGTGCCAGCTTCCTGACAGCCTCCTACAATGAGCAGTTCTTC TRBJ2-1 TRBV12-3/TRBV12-4 NA few
CASSYQQGYEQYF TGTGCCAGCAGCTACCAACAGGGTTACGAGCAGTACTTC TRBJ2-7 TRBV7-2 NA NA
CASSFGQGAIEQYF TGTGCCAGCAGCTTCGGACAGGGGGCGATCGAGCAGTACTTC TRBJ2-7 TRBV3-1 TRBD1 NA
CASSPGQPGELFF TGTGCCAGCAGCCCGGGACAGCCCGGGGAGCTGTTTTTT TRBJ2-2 TRBV11-2 TRBD1 NA
CASSLVGQGVGNTIYF TGTGCCAGCAGCTTAGTGGGACAGGGGGTCGGAAACACCATATATTTT TRBJ1-3 TRBV7-2 TRBD1 NA
CASSPQGSSYNSPLHF TGTGCCAGCAGTCCACAGGGAAGCTCCTATAATTCACCCCTCCACTTT TRBJ1-6 TRBV9 NA NA
CAISSRTAYEQYF TGTGCCATCAGTTCGAGGACAGCCTACGAGCAGTACTTC TRBJ2-7 TRBV10-3 NA NA
CASSFLRTSGGPVFF TGTGCCAGCAGTTTCCTTCGGACTAGCGGGGGTCCTGTGTTCTTC TRBJ2-1 TRBV28 TRBD2 NA
CASSLQRGTGHTDTQYF TGTGCCAGCTCACTCCAACGGGGGACAGGACACACAGATACGCAGTATTTT TRBJ2-3 TRBV18 TRBD1 NA
CASSFSAGNSYEQYF TGTGCCAGCAGTTTTTCTGCGGGGAACTCCTACGAGCAGTACTTC TRBJ2-7 TRBV12-3/TRBV12-4 NA NA
CASTAGNGNTIYF TGTGCCAGCACAGCGGGGAATGGAAACACCATATATTTT TRBJ1-3 TRBV27 NA NA
CASRQEGTDSYNEQLF TGTGCCAGCAGGCAGGAGGGGACAGACTCCTACAATGAGCAGCTCTTC TRBJ2-5 TRBV7-6 NA NA
CAWRIGRGYNEQFF TGTGCCTGGAGGATCGGGAGAGGGTACAATGAGCAGTTCTTC TRBJ2-1 TRBV30 NA many
CASSLASLTGANVLTF TGTGCCAGCAGCTTAGCTAGCTTGACTGGGGCCAACGTCCTGACTTTC TRBJ2-6 TRBV7-9 NA NA
CASSSRTSTSSLYNEQFF TGTGCCAGCAGTTCCCGAACCTCGACTAGCAGTCTCTACAATGAGCAGTTCTTC TRBJ2-1 TRBV6-5 TRBD2 few
CASRTFTKDEQFF TGTGCCAGTCGAACCTTCACAAAGGATGAGCAGTTCTTC TRBJ2-1 TRBV19 NA few
CASSLIAIRTGPTGELFF TGTGCCAGCAGCTTAATAGCAATAAGGACCGGACCCACCGGGGAGCTGTTTTTT TRBJ2-2 TRBV7-2 NA NA
CATRSGQNTGELFF TGTGCCACCCGGTCAGGTCAGAACACCGGGGAGCTGTTTTTT TRBJ2-2 TRBV10-3 NA few
CASSLQGGFNEKLFF TGTGCCAGCAGTCTCCAAGGGGGATTTAATGAAAAACTGTTTTTT TRBJ1-4 TRBV12-3/TRBV12-4 NA NA
CASTGGQSRGPPHNEQFF TGTGCCAGCACCGGGGGACAGTCAAGGGGTCCTCCCCACAATGAGCAGTTCTTC TRBJ2-1 TRBV6-1 NA NA
CASSSAQTQYF TGTGCCAGCAGCTCCGCCCAGACCCAGTACTTC TRBJ2-5 TRBV7-2 NA NA
CASRPRTLNNEQFF TGTGCCAGCAGGCCTCGAACACTAAACAATGAGCAGTTCTTC TRBJ2-1 TRBV28 NA NA
CASSRSRDYPRDTQYF TGTGCCAGCAGCCGGAGCCGGGACTACCCTAGAGATACGCAGTATTTT TRBJ2-3 TRBV3-1 TRBD2 few
CATTDRSRDNEQFF TGTGCCACAACGGACAGGTCGAGGGATAATGAGCAGTTCTTC TRBJ2-1 TRBV6-5 TRBD1 few
CASSRTSPYSSYEQYF TGTGCCAGCAGTCGGACTAGCCCTTATAGCTCCTACGAGCAGTACTTC TRBJ2-7 TRBV13 TRBD2 NA
CSGRQGDTEAFF TGCAGTGGGCGACAGGGGGACACTGAAGCTTTCTTT TRBJ1-1 TRBV20-1 TRBD1 NA
CASSYRQETQYF TGTGCCAGCAGCTACCGTCAAGAGACCCAGTACTTC TRBJ2-5 TRBV5-1 NA many
CANGPPASTPCNEQFF TGTGCCAACGGTCCCCCGGCTAGTACCCCCTGCAATGAGCAGTTCTTC TRBJ2-1 TRBV7-9 NA few